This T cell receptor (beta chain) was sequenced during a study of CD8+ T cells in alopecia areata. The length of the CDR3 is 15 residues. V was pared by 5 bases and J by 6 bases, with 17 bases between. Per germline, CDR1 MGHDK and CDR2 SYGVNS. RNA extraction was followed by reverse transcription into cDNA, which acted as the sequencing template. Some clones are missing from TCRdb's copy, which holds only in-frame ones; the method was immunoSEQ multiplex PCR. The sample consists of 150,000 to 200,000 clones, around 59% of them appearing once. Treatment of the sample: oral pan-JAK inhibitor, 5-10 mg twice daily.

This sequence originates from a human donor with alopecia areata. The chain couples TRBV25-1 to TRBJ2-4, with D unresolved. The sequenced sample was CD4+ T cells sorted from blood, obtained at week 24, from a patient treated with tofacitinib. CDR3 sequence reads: CASSPQRAPGNIQYF. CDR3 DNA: TGTGCCAGCAGTCCCCAAAGGGCCCCGGGAAACATTCAGTACTTC.